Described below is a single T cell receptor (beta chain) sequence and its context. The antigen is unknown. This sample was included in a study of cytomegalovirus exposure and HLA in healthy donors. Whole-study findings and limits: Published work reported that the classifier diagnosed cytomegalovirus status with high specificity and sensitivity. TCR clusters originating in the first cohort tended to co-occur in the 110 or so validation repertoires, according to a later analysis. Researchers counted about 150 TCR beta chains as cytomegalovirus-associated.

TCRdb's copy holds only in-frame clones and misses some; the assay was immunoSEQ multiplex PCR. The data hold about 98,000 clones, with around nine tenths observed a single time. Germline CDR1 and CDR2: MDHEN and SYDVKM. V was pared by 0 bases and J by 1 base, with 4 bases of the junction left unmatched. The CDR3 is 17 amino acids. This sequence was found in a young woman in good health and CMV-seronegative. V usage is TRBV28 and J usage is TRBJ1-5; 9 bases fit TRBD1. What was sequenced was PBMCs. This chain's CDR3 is CASSLWGGQGSNQPQHF. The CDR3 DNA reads TGTGCCAGCAGTTTATGGGGGGGACAGGGAAGCAATCAGCCCCAGCATTTT. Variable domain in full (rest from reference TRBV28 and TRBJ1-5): DVKVTQSSRYLVKRTGEKVFLECVQDMDHENMFWYRQDPGLGLRLIYFSYDVKMKEKGDIPEGYSVSREKKERFSLILESASTNQTSMYLCASSLWGGQGSNQPQHFGDGTRLSIL.